This T cell receptor (beta chain) was captured by sequencing in a study of blood T cells in healthy people across ages. Turning to this clonotype: Antigen specificity is unknown.

CDR3 length equals 12 residues. Germline CDR1 reads SGHAT; CDR2 reads FQNNGV. V gave up 7 bases and J gave up 5 bases; unmatched junction bases: 4. Donors were systemically healthy Caucasian individuals from Russia aged 6 to 90 years. Then a second PCR, running roughly 7 to 11 cycles, was carried out with a sample-barcoded 5' primer and a J-beta primer mix. Sequencing of every sample gave 2.5 million or more CDR3-containing paired-end reads. TCRdb itself ran the 5' RACE reads through MiXCR, one entry per CDR3 protein. The table has about a million distinct CDR3 sequences, about 51% seen once. Notes on the study in general: Nothing was known about donor CMV status, and this possibly confounded expanded clonotype changes.

The rearrangement joins TRBV11-2 to TRBJ2-7, with 8 bases lining up with TRBD1. This clonotype was sampled from an older woman in good health. Input material: blood. This CDR3 reads CASTDRADEQYF. The CDR3 nucleotides are TGTGCCAGCACGGACAGGGCGGACGAGCAGTACTTC. The full variable domain, its missing parts supplied by reference TRBV11-2 and TRBJ2-7, is EAGVAQSPRYKIIEKRQSVAFWCNPISGHATLYWYQQILGQGPKLLIQFQNNGVVDDSQLPKDRFSAERLKGVDSTLKIQPAKLEDSAVYLCASTDRADEQYFGPGTRLTVT.